The 27 T cell receptor beta chains below all came from one sample that was sequenced in a study of blood T cell repertoires in COVID-19. The method was immunoSEQ multiplex PCR; TCRdb's version includes in-frame clones alone and lacks a portion of them. Of about 210,000 clones in the sample, roughly nine tenths were seen once. The sample taken for sequencing was PBMCs or T cells enriched from blood (not recorded which). The source of these receptors is a woman aged 18-29 years who had recovered from COVID-19.

The V and J genes are TRBV19 and TRBJ2-2; D might be TRBD1 (5 bases). The length of the CDR3 is 16 residues. The ends were cut back, 3 bases at V and 0 bases at J, with 11 bases in the middle. Germline-derived CDR1 and CDR2 are LNHDA and SQIVND (reference sequence). The CDR3 DNA is TGTGCCAGTAGTATCCCGGACATCGCGAACACCGGGGAGCTGTTTTTT. The encoded protein is CASSIPDIANTGELFF.

V is TRBV11-2 and J is TRBJ2-1, with TRBD2 as a possible D gene (6 bases). The CDR3 is made up of 14 amino acids. Germline-derived CDR1 and CDR2 are SGHAT and FQNNGV. Between the trimmed V and J ends, which lost 3 bases and 7 bases, there was a span of 13 bases. The chain's CDR3 is CASSFPGLRNEQFF. The CDR3 nucleotides read TGTGCCAGCAGCTTCCCGGGACTCAGGAATGAGCAGTTCTTC.

CDR3 in amino acids: CAWSVFASTEAFF. CDR3 nucleotide sequence: TGTGCCTGGAGTGTATTCGCCAGCACTGAAGCTTTCTTT. This sequence joins TRBV30 and TRBJ1-1, with D unclear. V was clipped by 0 bases and J by 4 bases, with 9 bases between them. The CDR3 is 13 residues long. Per the germline V gene, CDR1 is GTSNPN and CDR2 is SVGIG (reference sequence).

The chain links TRBV5-5 to TRBJ2-7; TRBD1 matches at 8 bases. CDR3 size: 18 residues. The V gene's germline CDR1 is SGHKS and CDR2 YYEKEE (reference sequence). The V gene end was trimmed by 4 bases and the J gene end by 5 bases; junction bases not matched to a gene: 20. The CDR3 DNA is TGTGCCAGCAGCCCAGGACAGGGAGGATTCTATGGGGGTCACGAGCAGTACTTC. Translation gives CASSPGQGGFYGGHEQYF. The entire variable domain, with the rest obtained from reference TRBV5-5 and TRBJ2-7, is as follows: DAGVTQSPTHLIKTRGQQVTLRCSPISGHKSVSWYQQVLGQGPQFIFQYYEKEERGRGNFPDRFSARQFPNYSSELNVNALLLGDSALYLCASSPGQGGFYGGHEQYFGPGTRLTVT.

This chain joins TRBV2 and TRBJ2-2, with D tentatively TRBD2 (5 bases). The CDR3 totals 16 residues. Germline CDR1 SNHLY, CDR2 FYNNEI. The V end was cut by 1 base, the J end by 0 bases, with 9 bases between. The CDR3 bases are TGTGCCAGCAGTGAAGGGGGAGTGTCGAACACCGGGGAGCTGTTTTTT. Protein: CASSEGGVSNTGELFF.

J is TRBJ1-3 and V is TRBV28; D not certain. Germline V gives CDR1 MDHEN, CDR2 SYDVKM. Trimming took off 1 base at V and 4 bases at J, with 5 bases between the two ends. CDR3 size: 13 residues. CDR3 amino acids: CASSLSQGNTIYF. DNA for the CDR3: TGTGCCAGCAGTTTATCCCAGGGAAACACCATATATTTT.

DNA for the CDR3: TGTGCCAGCAGTCCCCGGGGGTCTTCACCCCTCCACTTT. It translates to CASSPRGSSPLHF. This rearrangement joins TRBV12-3 or TRBV12-4 to TRBJ1-6; D may be TRBD1 (5 bases). Trimming removed 5 bases from V and 9 bases from J, with 11 bases in between. The CDR3 loop spans 13 amino acids.

The V and J genes are TRBV5-1 and TRBJ1-1, with a weak D call TRBD1 (6 bases). The CDR3 loop spans 15 amino acids. The germline gives CDR1 SGHRS, CDR2 YFSETQ. Trimming removed 0 bases at V and 5 bases at J, with 14 bases between. The CDR3 loop reads CASSLATLGATEAFF. In DNA, the CDR3 is TGCGCCAGCAGCTTGGCCACCCTGGGGGCGACTGAAGCTTTCTTT.

V gene TRBV9 combines with J gene TRBJ1-5; D is unclear. CDR1 and CDR2 from the germline V gene are SGDLS and YYNGEE. Trimming stripped 5 bases from V and 2 bases from J, with 5 bases between. The CDR3 totals 12 residues. The chain's CDR3 is CASSNGNQPQHF. The CDR3 nucleotides are TGTGCCAGCAGTAATGGCAATCAGCCCCAGCATTTT.

The CDR3 is CAISGVRDSGYTF. For the CDR3, the DNA is TGTGCCATCAGTGGGGTTCGGGACAGCGGCTACACCTTC. V usage is TRBV10-3 and J usage is TRBJ1-2; 7 bases line up with TRBD1. Germline CDR1 and CDR2: ENHRY and SYGVKD. V shed 4 bases and J 8 bases; nucleotides not matched to a gene: 7. This CDR3 comprises 13 residues.

V and J are TRBV28 and TRBJ1-5, with D unclear. This CDR3 is built from 12 residues. Looked up from germline, CDR1 is MDHEN and CDR2 is SYDVKM. Trimming took 4 bases from V and 4 from J, leaving 5 bases between them. The CDR3 sequence: CASSSPNQPQHF. CDR3 in DNA: TGTGCCAGCAGTTCCCCTAATCAGCCCCAGCATTTT.

The chain recombines TRBV12-3 or TRBV12-4 with TRBJ1-6; D is perhaps TRBD1 (5 bases). The CDR3 loop spans 13 amino acids. V was cut by 7 bases and J by 6 bases, with 10 bases left in between. The CDR3 sequence: CASNRDFNSPLHF. In nucleotides, the CDR3 is TGTGCCAGCAACCGGGACTTTAATTCACCCCTCCACTTT.

In DNA, the CDR3 is TGCAGTGCTAGTAGGCAGGGGGCTGTTGGTGGCTACACCTTC. This encodes CSASRQGAVGGYTF. This chain joins TRBV20-1 and TRBJ1-2; TRBD1 matches 8 bases. Germline-derived CDR1 and CDR2 are DFQATT and SNEGSKA (reference sequence). CDR3 size: 14 residues. Losses at the gene ends were 3 bases for V and 7 bases for J; bases not matched to a gene: 10.

V gene TRBV3-1 (or the pseudogene TRBV3-2) combines with J gene TRBJ2-3; the match to TRBD2 covers 8 bases. Germline V gene data show CDR1 as LGHDT and CDR2 as YNNKEL (reference sequence). The CDR3 length is 16 residues. V lost 0 bases to trimming and J lost 4 bases; unmatched junction nucleotides: 6. CDR3 residues: CASSQDKRGYADTQYF. The CDR3 DNA reads as TGTGCCAGCAGCCAAGATAAGCGGGGGTATGCAGATACGCAGTATTTT.

This clone has just one count. V is TRBV15 and J is TRBJ2-2; tentatively, D is TRBD1 (5 bases). With 0 bases removed from V and 7 bases from J, the gap between germline ends came to 15 bases. The CDR3 is 16 residues long. Per germline, CDR1 LNHNV and CDR2 YYDKDF (reference sequence). CDR3: CATSRELRQRGGELFF. The CDR3 region has the DNA TGTGCCACCAGCAGAGAGCTGCGACAGCGCGGCGGGGAGCTGTTTTTT.

This clone was observed once. The CDR3 loop reads CASSLERDNGYTF. CDR3 coding DNA: TGTGCCAGCAGTTTAGAGCGGGACAATGGCTACACCTTC. The chain is built from TRBV12-3 or TRBV12-4 and TRBJ1-2; tentative D call: TRBD1 (6 bases). This CDR3 spans 13 amino acids. Trimming removed 1 base from V and 6 bases from J, with 9 bases in between.

The J gene is TRBJ2-1, the V gene TRBV5-1, with TRBD1 identical over 7 bases. V shed 3 bases and J 0 bases; nucleotides not matched to a gene: 9. The germline V gene has CDR1 SGHRS and CDR2 YFSETQ. The CDR3 runs 17 residues. CDR3 residues: CASSWSGQSSSYNEQFF. The CDR3 coding sequence is TGCGCCAGCAGCTGGTCGGGACAGTCGAGCTCCTACAATGAGCAGTTCTTC. Full variable domain (outside the CDR3, taken from reference TRBV5-1 and TRBJ2-1): KAGVTQTPRYLIKTRGQQVTLSCSPISGHRSVSWYQQTPGQGLQFLFEYFSETQRNKGNFPGRFSGRQFSNSRSEMNVSTLELGDSALYLCASSWSGQSSSYNEQFFGPGTRLTVL.

This chain uses TRBV28 with TRBJ2-7; D unresolved. CDR1 is MDHEN, CDR2 SYDVKM, per germline. The CDR3 extends over 13 amino acids. Trimming took off 5 bases at V and 0 bases at J, with 8 bases between the two ends. CDR3 residues: CASSPEYSYEQYF. CDR3 nucleotide sequence: TGTGCCAGCAGTCCCGAGTACTCCTACGAGCAGTACTTC.

The chain links TRBV25-1 to TRBJ1-2; D is uncertain. The CDR3 covers 11 residues. Between the trimmed V and J ends, which lost 2 bases and 10 bases, there was a span of 8 bases. CDR1 and CDR2 from the germline V gene are MGHDK and SYGVNS. CDR3 sequence reads: CASSEGRLYTF. CDR3 nucleotide sequence: TGTGCCAGCAGTGAAGGCAGGCTCTACACCTTC.

The rearrangement uses TRBV11-2 and TRBJ1-1, with TRBD1 as a possible D gene (5 bases). Looked up from germline, CDR1 is SGHAT and CDR2 is FQNNGV. This CDR3 has 13 residues. Trimming removed 5 bases at V and 4 bases at J, with 11 bases between. The CDR3 DNA reads TGTGCCAGCAGCCGAGGGGAGGCCACTGAAGCTTTCTTT. The encoded protein is CASSRGEATEAFF. The entire variable domain, with the rest obtained from reference TRBV11-2 and TRBJ1-1, is as follows: EAGVAQSPRYKIIEKRQSVAFWCNPISGHATLYWYQQILGQGPKLLIQFQNNGVVDDSQLPKDRFSAERLKGVDSTLKIQPAKLEDSAVYLCASSRGEATEAFFGQGTRLTVV.

The chain combines TRBV7-9 with TRBJ2-2, with D possibly matching TRBD2 (5 bases). CDR3 size: 15 residues. Germline loops: CDR1 SEHNR, CDR2 FQNEAQ (reference sequence). Between the trimmed V and J ends, which lost 3 bases and 1 base, there was a span of 9 bases. This CDR3 reads CASSFPGLNTGELFF. CDR3 in DNA: TGTGCCAGCAGCTTTCCGGGGTTGAACACCGGGGAGCTGTTTTTT.

A few counts support this clone. The V call is TRBV7-9, the J call TRBJ2-5; 11 nucleotides align to TRBD2. V shed 5 bases, J shed 4 bases, and the junction held 3 bases outside the gene matches. Germline CDR1 and CDR2: SEHNR and FQNEAQ (reference sequence). CDR3 length: 14 residues. CDR3 amino acids: CASSQGTSGETQYF. CDR3 nucleotide sequence: TGTGCCAGCAGCCAGGGGACTAGCGGAGAGACCCAGTACTTC.

The rearrangement joins TRBV9 to TRBJ1-1; tentative D call: TRBD1 (6 bases). The V end lost 2 bases, the J end lost 7 bases, and 12 bases lay between the germline ends. This CDR3 has 13 residues. Germline-derived CDR1 and CDR2 are SGDLS and YYNGEE. In DNA, the CDR3 is TGTGCCAGCAGCGTGGGACACGCAGGTGAAGCTTTCTTT. It encodes CASSVGHAGEAFF.

The CDR3 DNA is TGTGCCAGCAGCTTAGAACACGACGTAACGGGTGGCTACACCTTC. This codes for CASSLEHDVTGGYTF. The V and J genes are TRBV11-2 and TRBJ1-2; D unresolved. V was clipped by 0 bases and J by 7 bases, with 15 bases between them. Germline V lookup: CDR1 SGHAT, CDR2 FQNNGV. CDR3 length equals 15 residues.

The chain carries TRBV19 and TRBJ1-1; 7 bases align to TRBD1. The V gene's germline CDR1 is LNHDA and CDR2 SQIVND (reference sequence). Trimming at V came to 5 bases and at J to 0 bases, leaving 6 bases not matched to a gene. The CDR3 extends over 15 amino acids. CDR3 coding DNA: TGTGCCAGTAGTTATCCAGGGGGAATGAACACTGAAGCTTTCTTT. It encodes CASSYPGGMNTEAFF.

Only one count was recorded for this clone. The chain employs TRBV5-1 and TRBJ2-1; D is possibly TRBD1 (6 bases). In germline, CDR1 is SGHRS, CDR2 YFSETQ. This CDR3 spans 15 amino acids. V was pared by 0 bases and J by 6 bases, with 13 bases between. CDR3 nucleotides: TGCGCCAGCAGCTTGGGACAGGTCCAAGGCAATGAGCAGTTCTTC. Encoded protein: CASSLGQVQGNEQFF.

This chain links TRBV6-6 with TRBJ1-4; the match to TRBD1 covers 8 bases. V shed 4 bases and J 7 bases; nucleotides not matched to a gene: 5. The CDR3 has 14 amino acids. CDR1 and CDR2 (germline): MNHNY, SVGAGI (reference sequence). In nucleotides, the CDR3 is TGTGCCAGCAGTTTGGGACAGGTGGCTGAAAAACTGTTTTTT. It codes for CASSLGQVAEKLFF.